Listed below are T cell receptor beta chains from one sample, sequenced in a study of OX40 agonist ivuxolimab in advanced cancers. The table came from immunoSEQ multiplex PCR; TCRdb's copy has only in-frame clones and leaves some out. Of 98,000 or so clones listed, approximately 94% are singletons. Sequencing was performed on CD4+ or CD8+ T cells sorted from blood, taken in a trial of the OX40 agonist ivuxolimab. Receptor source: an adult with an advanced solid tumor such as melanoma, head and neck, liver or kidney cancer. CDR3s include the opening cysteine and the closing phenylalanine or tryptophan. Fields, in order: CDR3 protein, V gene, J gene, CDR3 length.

CASSSTATPQPQHF	TRBV7-1	TRBJ1-5	14
CASREEDTQYF	TRBV2	TRBJ2-3	11
CASSWTGSGRTDTQYF	TRBV5-4	TRBJ2-3	16
CASSHYRDTNQPQHF	TRBV7-9	TRBJ1-5	15
CASSQVFGTGAYGYTF	TRBV4-3	TRBJ1-2	16
CASSPARVPYEQYF	TRBV7-9	TRBJ2-7	14
CASSSGLAGGLRDNEQFF	TRBV7-6	TRBJ2-1	18
CASSLAGPYNEQFF	TRBV7-9	TRBJ2-1	14
CATSREIGTGVLSGNTIYF	TRBV15	TRBJ1-3	19
CASSQIGSYGYTF	TRBV4-3	TRBJ1-2	13
CASSSGLDNEQFF	TRBV7-2	TRBJ2-1	13
CASSPGLSGNTIYF	TRBV18	TRBJ1-3	14
CASSESLGGQPQHF	TRBV10-1	TRBJ1-5	14
CASSFSGGGRNAFF	TRBV27	TRBJ1-1	14
CASSPEGDTQYF	TRBV18	TRBJ2-3	12
CSVETAGGSTGELFF	TRBV29-1	TRBJ2-2	15
CASSYSPAPNEKLFF	TRBV6-5	TRBJ1-4	15
CASRDSLNTEAFF	TRBV5-8	TRBJ1-1	13
CASSPGPTTNEKLFF	TRBV7-6	TRBJ1-4	15
CASSPIRTSGTQEIQYF	TRBV9	TRBJ2-5	17
CASSIRDNSYEQYF	TRBV19	TRBJ2-7	14
CASSPGDTQYF	TRBV4-3	TRBJ2-3	11
CASSLAVGTGELFF	TRBV5-1	TRBJ2-2	14
CASSPLLAGGTDTQYF	TRBV5-4	TRBJ2-3	16
CSVGVGNQPQHF	TRBV29-1	TRBJ1-5	12
CASSESGVHQPQHF	TRBV10-1	TRBJ1-5	14
CASSLLGGSYEQYF	TRBV7-9	TRBJ2-7	14
CASSSQGFEAFF	TRBV28	TRBJ1-1	12
CASSFGGLNTEAFF	TRBV7-2	TRBJ1-1	14
CASRESYRGNYGYTF	TRBV2	TRBJ1-2	15